What follows describes a single T cell receptor (beta chain). Its antigen has not been determined. The gene nomenclature and germline references here are murine. With the read ending 1 residue before the CDR3 end, the germline J gene is used to fill in that end. From its cysteine to its phenylalanine, the CDR3 spans 16 amino acids. Shown are 45 bases from within the CDR3, in frame from base 1. V and J are truncated by 0 bases and 0 bases respectively, leaving an intervening sequence of 7 bases. In the germline V gene (reference sequence), CDR1 corresponds to NNHNN and CDR2 to SYGAGS. The data are from a study of tissue T cells after allogeneic stem cell transplantation (dated by TCRdb to the early 2020s). Regarding the research as a whole: The study profiled TCR beta repertoires in many tissues obtained from research autopsies of patients with and without GVHD, and also in mouse models of GVHD. The human arm was conducted as a prospective observational study, and neither blinding nor randomization was performed. What the authors observed across the whole study: Blood and spleen T cells captured only a limited portion of the TCR repertoire detected in tissues, in both patients and mice. Which tissue TCRs were alloreactive or antigen-specific was not determined in the study, and some clones might have been persisting host cells. Few T cell clones were found to be shared across patients, but shared repertoire signatures across patients were revealed in a tissue-specific fashion by motif-based clustering. The patient cohort was small and varied clinically, and sampling depth was recognized as a limitation. Within patients, how anatomically similar tissues were was a major factor shaping TCR repertoire composition, regardless of disease or transplant status.

Libraries were constructed by the immunoSEQ multiplex PCR assay. Adaptive Biotechnologies performed the TCRbeta CDR3 sequencing at survey depth and reported CDR3 sequences, V/J genes, productive frequency and template counts. Amplification of TCR beta CDR3 regions started from genomic DNA instead of RNA. Concerning the study's data processing: Pairwise repertoire overlap between tissues was quantified with Jensen-Shannon divergence, where 1 means complete divergence and 0 identical. Tissues were grouped by single-linkage agglomerative hierarchical clustering of pairwise JSD values, and the clustering results were shown as dendrograms. GLIPH2 was run on all patient samples with simulation_depth 1000, kmer_min_depth 3, cdr3_length_cutoff 8, keeping groups with more than two unique CDR3s. A standardized tissue-overlap score was generated by extrapolating Jaccard GLIPH-group overlap across patients to a standard repertoire size of 1000 clones. Linear mixed-effect models, with tissue included as a fixed effect and individual included as a random effect, were used to assess associations of diversity with clinical or experimental variables. The immuneACCESS repertoire file appears here via TCRdb, limited to in-frame rearrangements. These files lack a portion of the clones; in checked studies, under half of the deficit traces to unresolved V genes, and the cause of the others is not known. Clone size and the V and J calls come from that table; the DNA yielded D and trimming. The sample yields 6,500 to 7,500 clones; around 68% were counted once. The ten largest make up 0.6% to 0.9% of the sample.

Recombination linked TRBV13-2 to TRBJ1-6; the D gene is not confidently resolved. TRBJ1-6 is classed as an ORF, of uncertain function. The sequence came from a female BALB/c mouse in good health. The mouse line in question has MHC haplotype H2-d. The sequencing sample was made of blood. Incomplete CDR3 DNA: TGTGCCAGCGGTGATGCTGGCAATTCCTATAATTCGCCCCTCTAC. Protein translation: CASGDAGNSYNSPLY. The whole CDR3 sequence is CASGDAGNSYNSPLYF.